A single sample gave rise to the 26 T cell receptor beta chains below, sequenced in a study of cytomegalovirus exposure and HLA in healthy donors. A multiplex PCR was run with 60 Vbeta primers and 13 Jbeta primers. Produced via immunoSEQ multiplex PCR; TCRdb's table is partial and in-frame only. Of some 130,000 clones listed, more than 75% are singletons. Sequencing was carried out using PBMCs. The source is a man younger than 40 in good health and CMV-seronegative.

The rearrangement uses TRBV7-7 and TRBJ2-5; D is unclear. From germline, CDR1 is SSHAT and CDR2 FNYEAQ (reference sequence). V lost 6 bases, J lost 1 base, and 9 bases lay in between. This CDR3 comprises 13 residues. The DNA for the CDR3 is TGTGCCAGCAGTTTCACTACCCAAGAGACCCAGTACTTC. Amino acids: CASSFTTQETQYF. Together with reference TRBV7-7 and TRBJ2-5, the CDR3 gives the full variable domain: GAGVSQSPRYKVTKRGQDVTLRCDPISSHATLYWYQQALGQGPEFLTYFNYEAQPDKSGLPSDRFSAERPEGSISTLTIQRTEQRDSAMYRCASSFTTQETQYFGPGTRLLVL.

V and J are TRBV18 and TRBJ2-7; 10 bases map to TRBD2. This CDR3 is built from 14 residues. Per germline, CDR1 KGHSH and CDR2 LQKENI. Germline trimming cut 3 bases from V and 5 bases from J; bases unmatched to any gene: 4. CDR3 in amino acids: CASSPPSGSDEQYF. The CDR3 region has the DNA TGTGCCAGCTCACCTCCTAGCGGGAGCGACGAGCAGTACTTC. The full variable domain, rest sourced from reference TRBV18 and TRBJ2-7, is NAGVMQNPRHLVRRRGQEARLRCSPMKGHSHVYWYRQLPEEGLKFMVYLQKENIIDESGMPKERFSAEFPKEGPSILRIQQVVRGDSAAYFCASSPPSGSDEQYFGPGTRLTVT.

CDR3 DNA sequence: TGTGCCAGCAGTGAACCCGTCCTTAGGACCCAGTACTTC. Encoded protein: CASSEPVLRTQYF. This chain links TRBV6-1 with TRBJ2-5, with D uncertain. V was pared by 2 bases and J by 7 bases, with 11 bases between. The CDR3 runs to 13 residues. Germline-derived CDR1 and CDR2 are MNHNS and SASEGT.

Regarding this clone: The same CDR3 arises from other DNA sequences in this sample as well. The chain is built from TRBV27 and TRBJ1-1; D ambiguous. This CDR3 is 15 amino acids long. Trimming took off 0 bases at V and 5 bases at J, with 13 bases between the two ends. Germline CDR1 MNHEY, CDR2 SMNVEV (reference sequence). This CDR3 reads CASSLSSGGRTEAFF. The DNA for the CDR3 is TGTGCCAGCAGTTTATCTTCTGGCGGCCGGACTGAAGCTTTCTTT.

The chain recombines TRBV7-2 with TRBJ2-1; 8 nucleotides match TRBD2. In germline, CDR1 is SGHTA, CDR2 FQGNSA. This CDR3 has 17 amino acids. V lost 5 bases, J lost 5 bases, and 14 bases stayed unmatched. CDR3 nucleotides: TGTGCCAGCAGCCCCAGTGTTATAAGACTAGCGAACAATGAGCAGTTCTTC. Translating gives CASSPSVIRLANNEQFF.

The chain employs TRBV4-1 and TRBJ2-7; 7 nucleotides align to TRBD1. The trim removed 3 bases at V and 3 bases at J, leaving 11 bases unmatched. The germline gives CDR1 MGHRA, CDR2 YSYEKL. There are 16 residues in the CDR3. CDR3 amino acids: CASSHPPGTAYYEQYF. Written as DNA, the CDR3 is TGCGCCAGCAGCCATCCACCCGGGACAGCCTACTACGAGCAGTACTTC.

The chain uses TRBV7-6 and TRBJ2-1; D gene ambiguous. CDR3 length equals 12 residues. V gave up 1 base and J gave up 10 bases, with 8 bases separating them. Germline V lookup: CDR1 SGHVS, CDR2 FNYEAQ. The CDR3 sequence: CASSLDGQEQFF. DNA of the CDR3: TGTGCCAGCAGCTTAGATGGCCAAGAGCAGTTCTTC.

There are a few counts of this clone. V is TRBV7-6 and J is TRBJ1-1; possible D gene TRBD1, 5 bases. This CDR3 is 14 amino acids long. Looked up from germline, CDR1 is SGHVS and CDR2 is FNYEAQ. Trimming took 1 base from V and 8 from J, leaving 14 bases between them. For the CDR3, the DNA is TGTGCCAGCAGCTTAGGGGGGGATGTTTTGGAAGCTTTCTTT. Translating it yields CASSLGGDVLEAFF.

This sequence joins TRBV5-4 and TRBJ2-5; a weak D match, TRBD1 (6 bases). CDR1 SGHNT and CDR2 YYREEE come from the germline V gene (reference sequence). V was cut by 3 bases and J by 5 bases, with 17 bases left in between. This CDR3 contains 15 residues. The CDR3 reads CASSWTQGSGETQYF. CDR3 in DNA: TGTGCCAGCAGCTGGACACAGGGTTCGGGGGAGACCCAGTACTTC. The full variable domain, its missing parts supplied by reference TRBV5-4 and TRBJ2-5, is ETGVTQSPTHLIKTRGQQVTLRCSSQSGHNTVSWYQQALGQGPQFIFQYYREEENGRGNFPPRFSGLQFPNYSSELNVNALELDDSALYLCASSWTQGSGETQYFGPGTRLLVL.

The chain recombines TRBV7-6 with TRBJ2-1; 7 bases map to TRBD1. After removal of 4 bases from V and 5 bases from J, the junction contained 8 bases not matched to a gene. Germline CDR1 SGHVS, CDR2 FNYEAQ. The CDR3 contains 15 residues. CDR3 nucleotide sequence: TGTGCCAGCAGCTCCCGGGACAGCTATGACAATGAGCAGTTCTTC. Translating gives CASSSRDSYDNEQFF.

This clone was found a few times. The rearrangement uses TRBV6-5 and TRBJ1-1; a weak D match, TRBD1 (5 bases). With 0 bases removed from V and 5 bases from J, the gap between germline ends came to 13 bases. This CDR3 spans 15 amino acids. Looked up from germline, CDR1 is MNHEY and CDR2 is SVGAGI. The CDR3 nucleotides are TGTGCCAGCAGTTACTCGACCGATCAGGGAACTGAAGCTTTCTTT. This codes for CASSYSTDQGTEAFF.

The V gene is TRBV7-8, the J gene TRBJ2-7; possible D gene TRBD2, 6 bases. In germline, CDR1 is SGHVS, CDR2 FQNEAQ. This CDR3 is built from 13 residues. Trimming stripped 4 bases from V and 7 bases from J, with 14 bases between. The CDR3 here is CASSSTGEGEQYF. The DNA of the CDR3 is TGTGCCAGCAGCTCGACGGGGGAAGGGGAGCAGTACTTC.

The chain combines TRBV28 with TRBJ1-3; TRBD1 matches at 7 bases. Trimming took 1 base from V and 5 from J; bases not matched to a gene: 11. The germline CDR1 and CDR2 sequences are MDHEN and SYDVKM. This CDR3 has 17 residues. Here the CDR3 reads CASSLSLSGTVRNTIYF. CDR3 bases: TGTGCCAGCAGTTTATCGCTTTCGGGGACAGTCAGAAACACCATATATTTT.

The rearrangement links TRBV14 to TRBJ2-3; 7 bases align to TRBD1. CDR1 is SGHDN and CDR2 is FVKESK in the germline V gene. The trim removed 1 base at V and 2 bases at J, leaving 30 bases unmatched. The CDR3 length is 24 residues. CDR3 sequence reads: CASSQVLGYLWDRKTPHPTDTQYF. CDR3 bases: TGTGCCAGCAGCCAAGTATTAGGGTACTTGTGGGACAGAAAGACTCCTCACCCCACAGATACGCAGTATTTT. Variable domain in full (rest from reference TRBV14 and TRBJ2-3): EAGVTQFPSHSVIEKGQTVTLRCDPISGHDNLYWYRRVMGKEIKFLLHFVKESKQDESGMPNNRFLAERTGGTYSTLKVQPAELEDSGVYFCASSQVLGYLWDRKTPHPTDTQYFGPGTRLTVL.

The chain uses TRBV15 and TRBJ1-5; no definite D call. V lost 0 bases and J 3 bases, leaving 12 bases between the germline ends. The CDR3 runs 16 residues. Germline V lookup: CDR1 LNHNV, CDR2 YYDKDF (reference sequence). CDR3 residues: CATSREFRRNNQPQHF. As DNA, the CDR3 is TGTGCCACCAGCAGAGAGTTTCGGCGGAACAATCAGCCCCAGCATTTT.

The chain links TRBV6-5 to TRBJ1-3, with TRBD1 matching 7 bases. With V trimmed by 4 bases and J by 7 bases, 10 bases remained unmatched. The CDR3 spans 15 residues. Germline CDR1 is MNHEY and CDR2 is SVGAGI. The CDR3 nucleotides read TGTGCCAGCAGTTTACTACAGGGGTTCGGTAACACCATATATTTT. Amino acids: CASSLLQGFGNTIYF.

The CDR3 is CASSLPGAYEQYF. The CDR3 nucleotides are TGCGCCAGCAGCTTACCGGGGGCCTACGAGCAGTACTTC. This chain uses TRBV5-1 with TRBJ2-7; possibly TRBD2 for D (6 bases). This CDR3 has 13 residues. V was pared by 2 bases and J by 2 bases, with 8 bases between. Germline lookup yields CDR1 SGHRS and CDR2 YFSETQ.

Only one count was recorded for this clone. This rearrangement joins TRBV5-1 to TRBJ2-7; D perhaps matches TRBD1 (7 bases). Germline CDR1 and CDR2: SGHRS and YFSETQ. V gave up 2 bases and J gave up 5 bases, with 14 bases separating them. The CDR3 has 14 amino acids. The CDR3 region has the DNA TGCGCCAGCAGCTTTCGGCAGGGGGGCGACGAGCAGTACTTC. It yields the protein CASSFRQGGDEQYF.

The rearrangement uses TRBV30 and TRBJ2-2; TRBD2 aligns across 10 bases. Germline assignment: CDR1 GTSNPN and CDR2 SVGIG (reference sequence). After removal of 1 base from V and 5 bases from J, the junction contained 7 bases not matched to a gene. The CDR3 runs 16 residues. The DNA of the CDR3 is TGTGCCTGGAGTGAGCTAGCGGGAGTGCATACCGGGGAGCTGTTTTTT. Translated, it gives CAWSELAGVHTGELFF.

This clone has a handful of counts. The chain carries TRBV19 and TRBJ1-5; possibly TRBD1 for D (6 bases). This CDR3 is 14 amino acids long. With 4 bases removed from V and 7 bases from J, the gap between germline ends came to 14 bases. Germline V lookup: CDR1 LNHDA, CDR2 SQIVND (reference sequence). The CDR3 spells CASSKTGPGQPQHF. For the CDR3, the DNA is TGTGCCAGTAGTAAAACAGGGCCGGGGCAGCCCCAGCATTTT.

The gene calls are TRBV29-1 and TRBJ2-5; 12 bases agree with TRBD2. The CDR3 runs to 15 residues. Trimming took 2 bases from V and 5 from J; bases not matched to a gene: 6. Germline-derived CDR1 and CDR2 are SQVTM and ANQGSEA. This CDR3 is CSVEPSGRAYETQYF. CDR3 nucleotides: TGCAGCGTTGAACCTAGCGGGAGGGCCTATGAGACCCAGTACTTC. The entire variable domain, with the rest obtained from reference TRBV29-1 and TRBJ2-5, is as follows: SAVISQKPSRDICQRGTSLTIQCQVDSQVTMMFWYRQQPGQSLTLIATANQGSEATYESGFVIDKFPISRPNLTFSTLTVSNMSPEDSSIYLCSVEPSGRAYETQYFGPGTRLLVL.

For this clone: Other DNA sequences of this sample code for an identical CDR3. The rearrangement uses TRBV5-6 and TRBJ1-2; maybe TRBD1 (5 bases). Trimming took off 2 bases at V and 7 bases at J, with 6 bases between the two ends. This CDR3 spans 11 amino acids. CDR1 and CDR2 (germline): SGHDT, YYEEEE. CDR3 bases: TGTGCCAGCAGCTTTAGGGGTGGCTACACCTTC. Protein sequence: CASSFRGGYTF.

The chain joins TRBV9 to TRBJ2-4; 7 positions match TRBD2. This CDR3 region has 15 residues. With V trimmed by 0 bases and J by 6 bases, 6 bases remained unmatched. Germline CDR1 and CDR2: SGDLS and YYNGEE. The CDR3 loop is CASSVAGGGTNIQYF. The CDR3 coding sequence is TGTGCCAGCAGCGTAGCTGGGGGGGGTACAAACATTCAGTACTTC.

V usage is TRBV5-4 and J usage is TRBJ2-1; possible D gene TRBD1, 7 bases. This CDR3 region has 16 residues. Trimming left V 3 bases short and J 3 bases short, with 16 bases between. Germline CDR1 reads SGHNT; CDR2 reads YYREEE (reference sequence). The CDR3 is CASSSPQGGYYNEQFF. CDR3 nucleotides: TGTGCCAGCAGCTCCCCCCAGGGGGGATACTACAATGAGCAGTTCTTC.

The genes are TRBV6-1 and TRBJ1-5; D call uncertain. From germline, CDR1 is MNHNS and CDR2 SASEGT. Trimming stripped 1 base from V and 0 bases from J, with 7 bases between. This CDR3 has 15 residues. The CDR3 DNA follows: TGTGCCAGCAGTGAAGGTCAGTATAGCAATCAGCCCCAGCATTTT. Encoded protein: CASSEGQYSNQPQHF.

This clone was seen only a few times. The rearrangement links TRBV6-5 to TRBJ2-2; 7 bases fit TRBD2. The CDR3 sequence is 15 residues long. Germline V gene sequence: CDR1 MNHEY, CDR2 SVGAGI. V shed 9 bases, J shed 5 bases, and the junction held 12 bases outside the gene matches. CDR3 DNA: TGTGCCAGTCTAGGGCTGGGCGGGGGAACCGGGGAGCTGTTTTTT. This gives the protein CASLGLGGGTGELFF.